This T cell receptor beta chain was retrieved from a study of cytomegalovirus exposure and HLA in healthy donors. General study results and limits: A subsequent analysis found that TCR clusters from the first cohort also tended to co-occur in the approximately 120 validation repertoires, with about 94% of cluster scores above 0.

Note on this clone: Its target is unknown.

V shed 0 bases and J shed 4 bases, with 13 bases lying between them. This CDR3 is 15 amino acids long. Germline V lookup: CDR1 SGHRS, CDR2 YFSETQ. The assay was immunoSEQ multiplex PCR, and TCRdb's table has in-frame clones only and misses some. Of 110,000 to 150,000 clones listed, 88% are singletons. The sample taken for sequencing was PBMCs. The rearrangement uses TRBV5-1 and TRBJ1-2, with D possibly being TRBD1 (6 bases). The receptor was derived from a woman aged 18-30 years in good health and CMV-seropositive. This CDR3 reads CASSLDTGTVYGYTF. The DNA of the CDR3 is TGCGCCAGCAGCTTGGATACAGGGACCGTCTATGGCTACACCTTC. The full variable domain, its missing parts supplied by reference TRBV5-1 and TRBJ1-2, is KAGVTQTPRYLIKTRGQQVTLSCSPISGHRSVSWYQQTPGQGLQFLFEYFSETQRNKGNFPGRFSGRQFSNSRSEMNVSTLELGDSALYLCASSLDTGTVYGYTFGSGTRLTVV.